Presented here are 15 T cell receptor beta chains from one specimen sequenced in a study of blood T cell repertoires in COVID-19. Produced via immunoSEQ multiplex PCR; TCRdb's table is partial and in-frame only. The sample records some 57,000 clones, roughly 82% being singletons. Sample: peripheral blood. The receptors were gathered from a woman of 80 years or more with acute or convalescent COVID-19.

V and J are TRBV3-1 (or the pseudogene TRBV3-2) and TRBJ1-1, with D hard to call. Germline V gives CDR1 LGHDT, CDR2 YNNKEL (reference sequence). The CDR3 totals 14 residues. V dropped 1 base and J dropped 1 base, with 7 bases sitting between them. CDR3 nucleotides: TGTGCCAGCAGCCAAGGTTTCAGGAACACTGAAGCTTTCTTT. The encoded protein is CASSQGFRNTEAFF.

The rearrangement links TRBV11-3 to TRBJ1-3; D perhaps matches TRBD1 (6 bases). Germline CDR1 SGHNT, CDR2 YENEEA. Trimming shortened V by 5 bases and J by 2 bases, and 13 bases separated the two germline ends. This CDR3 is built from 15 residues. CDR3 loop: CASSTRTAPGNTIYF. DNA for the CDR3: TGTGCCAGCAGCACCCGGACAGCACCTGGAAACACCATATATTTT.

The CDR3 loop is CASSPGTGQAGELFF. The CDR3 DNA reads as TGCGCCAGCAGTCCCGGGACAGGTCAGGCCGGGGAGCTGTTTTTT. The chain uses TRBV5-1 and TRBJ2-2, with TRBD1 matching over 8 bases. V trimming: 5 bases; J trimming: 6 bases; junction bases outside the gene matches: 9. Germline V gives CDR1 SGHRS, CDR2 YFSETQ. The CDR3 has 15 residues.

This clone is a singleton in its sample. The chain couples TRBV5-1 to TRBJ2-5, with no clear D. Germline V gene data show CDR1 as SGHRS and CDR2 as YFSETQ. The V end was cut by 2 bases, the J end by 2 bases, with 10 bases between. CDR3 size: 14 residues. The CDR3 region is CASSLKNSQETQYF. As DNA, the CDR3 is TGCGCCAGCAGCTTAAAAAACAGTCAAGAGACCCAGTACTTC.

The chain recombines TRBV15 with TRBJ1-5; 9 bases agree with TRBD1. V shed 3 bases and J 6 bases; nucleotides not matched to a gene: 3. There are 14 residues in the CDR3. Germline assignment: CDR1 LNHNV and CDR2 YYDKDF (reference sequence). In DNA form, the CDR3 reads TGTGCCACCAGCAGGGACAGGGGAAGTCAGCCCCAGCATTTT. Its protein product is CATSRDRGSQPQHF.

This clone was seen only once. The chain combines TRBV9 with TRBJ2-3; 8 bases are shared with TRBD1. This CDR3 contains 15 residues. The J segment lost 2 bases and the V segment lost 0 bases, leaving 2 bases of the junction unmatched. CDR1 and CDR2 from the germline V gene are SGDLS and YYNGEE. CDR3 coding DNA: TGTGCCAGCAGCGTAGGACAGGGGCTCACAGATACGCAGTATTTT. This encodes CASSVGQGLTDTQYF.

The rearrangement uses TRBV2 and TRBJ2-6, with 9 bases lining up with TRBD1. There are 19 residues in the CDR3. With 7 bases clipped from V and 0 bases from J, the junction kept 13 bases outside the gene matches. CDR1 is SNHLY and CDR2 is FYNNEI in the germline V gene. The CDR3 loop reads CASISGTGRRGSGANVLTF. CDR3 nucleotide sequence: TGTGCCAGCATCTCGGGGACAGGGAGGAGGGGCTCTGGGGCCAACGTCCTGACTTTC.

The rearrangement links TRBV5-1 to TRBJ1-1; 10 positions agree with TRBD1. With 8 bases clipped from V and 1 base from J, the junction kept 2 bases outside the gene matches. The CDR3 is 13 residues long. CDR1 is SGHRS and CDR2 is YFSETQ in the germline V gene. CDR3: CASRTGGNTEAFF. CDR3 sequence (DNA): TGCGCCAGTCGGACAGGGGGGAACACTGAAGCTTTCTTT.

CDR3 in amino acids: CATSRVGGGGNTIYF. Here the CDR3 DNA reads TGTGCCACCAGCAGAGTAGGGGGCGGTGGAAACACCATATATTTT. V usage is TRBV15 and J usage is TRBJ1-3; 7 bases align to TRBD1. CDR1 and CDR2 (germline): LNHNV, YYDKDF (reference sequence). This CDR3 has 15 residues. With 1 base clipped from V and 3 bases from J, the junction kept 3 bases outside the gene matches.

V gene TRBV27 combines with J gene TRBJ2-2; D is possibly TRBD2 (5 bases). This CDR3 has 14 residues. The V end lost 3 bases, the J end lost 1 base, and 6 bases lay between the germline ends. Germline lookup yields CDR1 MNHEY and CDR2 SMNVEV (reference sequence). CDR3 region: CASSFGGNTGELFF. DNA for the CDR3: TGTGCCAGCAGTTTCGGAGGGAACACCGGGGAGCTGTTTTTT.

This sequence joins TRBV5-6 and TRBJ1-5; the D is unclear. The CDR3 covers 13 residues. V was trimmed by 0 bases and J by 10 bases, leaving 11 bases between them. The germline CDR1 and CDR2 sequences are SGHDT and YYEEEE. For the CDR3, the DNA is TGTGCCAGCAGCTTGGGTGGATCAGGCCCCCAGCATTTT. Translated, it gives CASSLGGSGPQHF.

The chain recombines TRBV25-1 with TRBJ2-1; TRBD2 agrees at 10 bases. CDR1 and CDR2 from the germline V gene are MGHDK and SYGVNS. The V gene end was trimmed by 3 bases and the J gene end by 5 bases; junction bases not matched to a gene: 7. The length of the CDR3 is 16 residues. CDR3 nucleotides: TGTGCCAGCAGTGATTCTCTAGCGGGAGATAACAATGAGCAGTTCTTC. Translated: CASSDSLAGDNNEQFF.

This clone was seen a few times. The J gene is TRBJ2-1, the V gene TRBV20-1, with 10 bases that match TRBD2. Germline V CDR1 and CDR2: DFQATT, SNEGSKA (reference sequence). This CDR3 contains 15 residues. Trimming cost V 3 bases and J 5 bases; bases outside gene matches: 7. The CDR3 nucleotides read TGCAGTGCTAGTGGACTAGCGGATGCTGACAATGAGCAGTTCTTC. Amino acid sequence: CSASGLADADNEQFF.

V gene TRBV3-1 (or the pseudogene TRBV3-2) combines with J gene TRBJ2-1; 8 nucleotides line up with TRBD1. Germline values: CDR1 LGHDT, CDR2 YNNKEL (reference sequence). Losses at the gene ends were 1 base for V and 3 bases for J; bases not matched to a gene: 5. This CDR3 has 16 amino acids. In DNA form, the CDR3 reads TGTGCCAGCAGCCAAGCACCAGGGGGCCTCTACAATGAGCAGTTCTTC. Translated, it gives CASSQAPGGLYNEQFF.

This rearrangement joins TRBV30 to TRBJ2-3; D uncertain. The V end was cut by 3 bases, the J end by 5 bases, with 15 bases between. The CDR3 loop spans 14 amino acids. Germline assignment: CDR1 GTSNPN and CDR2 SVGIG (reference sequence). The CDR3 DNA follows: TGTGCCTGGAGGAGGCTTCACCTGGGAGATACGCAGTATTTT. Amino acid sequence: CAWRRLHLGDTQYF.